In this sample, the clone carrying this T cell receptor beta chain turned up many times. Its matching antigen is unknown. The data belong to a study of T cells after yellow fever vaccination. Points from the study as a whole: When the response was secondary, it was weaker but reached its peak faster, day 5 versus 15. Abundant clonotypes (contaminants from the bulk population) could be present in FACS-sorted repertoires. In post-booster samples, most primary-vaccination clones reappeared (under 98% CD4, roughly 90% CD8).

The 5'RACE template-switching step produced TCR cDNA and added a universal primer site and UMIs. TCRdb re-derived calls from the 5' RACE reads in MiXCR, one entry per CDR3 protein. The sample yields 150,000 to 200,000 distinct CDR3 sequences, 11% seen once. The specimen comprised CD8+ T cells sorted from PBMCs, sampled 15 days after the yellow fever booster vaccination. The TCR comes from a young man who received the YFV17D yellow fever vaccine.

The CDR3 coding sequence is TGTGCCAGCAGCCTTATTTCGGGACCCTCTAAAGAGCAGTACTTC. Translating it yields CASSLISGPSKEQYF. J is TRBJ2-7 and V is TRBV7-9; the D gene could be TRBD1 or TRBD2 (5 bases each). The V end lost 5 bases, the J end lost 7 bases, and 21 bases lay between the germline ends. This CDR3 has 15 residues. Germline CDR1 reads SEHNR; CDR2 reads FQNEAQ (reference sequence). The full variable domain, with the rest looked up from reference TRBV7-9 and TRBJ2-7, is DTGVSQNPRHKITKRGQNVTFRCDPISEHNRLYWYRQTLGQGPEFLTYFQNEAQLEKSRLLSDRFSAERPKGSFSTLEIQRTEQGDSAMYLCASSLISGPSKEQYFGPGTRLTVT.